This paragraph reports one T cell receptor (beta chain). The CDR3 runs 14 residues. Trimming removed 7 bases from V and 6 bases from J; junction bases left unmatched: 9. Germline-derived CDR1 and CDR2 are MDHEN and SYDVKM. This record belongs to a study of T cell changes during pregnancy in multiple sclerosis. Sequenced by immunoSEQ multiplex PCR; TCRdb stores in-frame clones only, minus some. The sample has about 61,000 clones; nearly 90% are singletons. This material consisted of peripheral blood, taken in the first trimester of pregnancy. The source is a female donor with multiple sclerosis, enrolled in a pregnancy study. J is TRBJ2-7 and V is TRBV28, with TRBD1 matching 10 bases. The CDR3 loop reads CASTSGTGVGEQYF. The CDR3 DNA follows: TGTGCCAGCACCTCGGGGACAGGGGTGGGCGAGCAGTACTTC.